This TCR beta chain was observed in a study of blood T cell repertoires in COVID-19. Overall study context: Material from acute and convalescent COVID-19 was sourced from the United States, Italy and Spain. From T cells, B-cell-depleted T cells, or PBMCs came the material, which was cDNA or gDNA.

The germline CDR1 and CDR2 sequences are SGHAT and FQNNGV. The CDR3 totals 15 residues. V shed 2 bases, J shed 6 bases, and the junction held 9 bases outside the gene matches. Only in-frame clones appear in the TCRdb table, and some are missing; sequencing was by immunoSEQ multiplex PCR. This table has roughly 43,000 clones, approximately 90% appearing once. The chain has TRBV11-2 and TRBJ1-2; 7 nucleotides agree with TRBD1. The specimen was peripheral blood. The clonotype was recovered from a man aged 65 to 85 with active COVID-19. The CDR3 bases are TGTGCCAGCAGCTTATCGTACAGGGGCCGGGATGGCTACACCTTC. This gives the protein CASSLSYRGRDGYTF.